The entry below describes one T cell receptor beta chain. Its antigen is currently unknown. The sample has other DNA sequences that encode this CDR3 too. This sample was included in a study of cytomegalovirus exposure and HLA in healthy donors. General study points: CMV serostatus was the sole immune exposure data available.

This PCR relied on a set of 60 Vbeta primers and 13 Jbeta primers. Some clones are missing from TCRdb's copy, which holds only in-frame ones; the method was immunoSEQ multiplex PCR. The sample records about 130,000 clones, about two thirds being singletons. V was shortened by 4 bases and J by 2 bases, with 6 bases between the two germline ends. Germline CDR1 and CDR2: SEHNR and FQNEAQ (reference sequence). CDR3 size: 13 residues. The rearrangement joins TRBV7-9 to TRBJ1-5, with D perhaps matching TRBD1 (6 bases). Sequencing was carried out using PBMCs. The TCR sequence derives from a man in his 60s in good health and CMV-seropositive. The CDR3 DNA is TGTGCCAGCAGCTCAGGGGGCAATCAGCCCCAGCATTTT. It is translated as CASSSGGNQPQHF.